This T cell receptor beta chain was observed in a study of shared clonotypes between healthy human individuals. Libraries were prepared by immunoSEQ multiplex PCR; TCRdb keeps only in-frame clonotypes and omits some of them. The sample consists of 2 million to 3 million clones, more than 80% of them appearing once. This CDR3 is built from 15 residues. CDR1 is MNHEY and CDR2 is SVGAGI in the germline V gene. Trimming shortened V by 0 bases and J by 3 bases, and 10 bases separated the two germline ends. This receptor was taken from a young man in good health. Sequenced input: naive CD4+ T cells sorted from blood. Indicated subset: CD45RA+ positively selected. This rearrangement joins TRBV6-5 to TRBJ2-3; D not resolved. CDR3 sequence: CASSYSGDGTDTQYF. The CDR3 DNA follows: TGTGCCAGCAGTTACTCGGGCGACGGGACAGATACGCAGTATTTT.